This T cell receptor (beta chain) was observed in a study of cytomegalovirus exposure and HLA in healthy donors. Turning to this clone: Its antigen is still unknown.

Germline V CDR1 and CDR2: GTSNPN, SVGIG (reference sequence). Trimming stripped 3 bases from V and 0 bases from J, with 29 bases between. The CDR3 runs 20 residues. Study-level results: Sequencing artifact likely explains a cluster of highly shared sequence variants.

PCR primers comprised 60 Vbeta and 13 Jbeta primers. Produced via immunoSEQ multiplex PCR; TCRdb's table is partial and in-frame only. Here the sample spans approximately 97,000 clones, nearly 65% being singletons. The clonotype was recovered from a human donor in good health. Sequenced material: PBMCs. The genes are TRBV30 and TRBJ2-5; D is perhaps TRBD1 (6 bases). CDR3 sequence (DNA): TGTGCCTGGAGCGACCCAATACGAGCGGCAGGGGAACCGTACCAAGAGACCCAGTACTTC. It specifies CAWSDPIRAAGEPYQETQYF.